What follows describes a single T cell receptor (beta chain). Its antigen is not identified. The germline V gene encodes CDR1 SGHKS and CDR2 YYEKEE (reference sequence). The CDR3 totals 15 residues. The V end lost 1 base, the J end lost 2 bases, and 9 bases lay between the germline ends. The data were obtained in a study of OX40 agonist ivuxolimab in advanced cancers. As for the study in general: Three patients got partial responses; one had hepatocellular carcinoma and two had cutaneous melanoma.

TCRdb's copy holds only in-frame clones and misses some; the assay was immunoSEQ multiplex PCR. This sample has over 60,000 clones; roughly 90% occur once, and the top ten carry approximately 2%. Overall study results and limits: Averaged across samples, CD8+ T cells carried more expanded clones than CD4+ did. The work left the antigen specificity of expanded peripheral T cells undetermined. Clonal expansion from baseline to week 6 occurred in both CD4+ and CD8+ T cells.

This receptor was identified in an adult with an advanced solid tumor such as melanoma, head and neck, liver or kidney cancer. The sequencing used CD4+ or CD8+ T cells sorted from blood, collected in a trial of the OX40 agonist ivuxolimab. V and J are TRBV5-5 and TRBJ2-2; weak D call: TRBD2 (5 bases). The CDR3 nucleotides are TGTGCCAGCAGCTTGACGGACTTTAACACCGGGGAGCTGTTTTTT. Encoded protein: CASSLTDFNTGELFF.